Sequencing of this T cell receptor beta chain was carried out in a study of blood T cell repertoires in COVID-19. Study in general: Sources were T cells, B-cell-depleted T cells, or PBMCs; the material itself was cDNA or gDNA.

Patients at the Seattle site were enrolled during active infection and followed longitudinally. As originally analysed: Estimation of nucleated cell counts was performed using reference gene primer amplification. Repertoires were generated with immunoSEQ multiplex PCR, while TCRdb's copy carries only in-frame clones and drops some. V and J calls and clone size are copied from that table; D and trimming were computed from the DNA. The sample carries under 200,000 clones, more than 75% recorded once. CDR3 length: 17 residues. Germline loops: CDR1 LGHNA, CDR2 YNFKEQ. Trimming left V 0 bases short and J 8 bases short, with 19 bases between.

V usage is TRBV4-2 and J usage is TRBJ1-4; D call uncertain. Specimen: peripheral blood. This clonotype was sampled from a woman between 65 and 79 years old with COVID-19, enrolled during active disease. In DNA, the CDR3 is TGTGCCAGCAGCCAAGATGAGGTTGCGAGGGTTCGGGAAAAACTGTTTTTT. Encoded protein: CASSQDEVARVREKLFF.